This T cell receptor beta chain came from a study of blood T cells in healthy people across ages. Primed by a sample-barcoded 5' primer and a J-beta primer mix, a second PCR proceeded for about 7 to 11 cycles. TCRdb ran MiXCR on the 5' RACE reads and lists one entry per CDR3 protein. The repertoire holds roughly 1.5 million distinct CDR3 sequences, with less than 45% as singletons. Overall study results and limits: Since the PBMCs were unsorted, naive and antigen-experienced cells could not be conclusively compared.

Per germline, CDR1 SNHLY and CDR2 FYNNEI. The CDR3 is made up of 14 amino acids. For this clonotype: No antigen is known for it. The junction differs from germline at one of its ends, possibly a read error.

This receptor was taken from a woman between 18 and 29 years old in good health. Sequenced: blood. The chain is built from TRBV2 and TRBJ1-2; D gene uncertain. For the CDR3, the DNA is TGTGCCAACAGTGAACCGATCCACTCCTATGGCTACACCTTC. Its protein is CANSEPIHSYGYTF.